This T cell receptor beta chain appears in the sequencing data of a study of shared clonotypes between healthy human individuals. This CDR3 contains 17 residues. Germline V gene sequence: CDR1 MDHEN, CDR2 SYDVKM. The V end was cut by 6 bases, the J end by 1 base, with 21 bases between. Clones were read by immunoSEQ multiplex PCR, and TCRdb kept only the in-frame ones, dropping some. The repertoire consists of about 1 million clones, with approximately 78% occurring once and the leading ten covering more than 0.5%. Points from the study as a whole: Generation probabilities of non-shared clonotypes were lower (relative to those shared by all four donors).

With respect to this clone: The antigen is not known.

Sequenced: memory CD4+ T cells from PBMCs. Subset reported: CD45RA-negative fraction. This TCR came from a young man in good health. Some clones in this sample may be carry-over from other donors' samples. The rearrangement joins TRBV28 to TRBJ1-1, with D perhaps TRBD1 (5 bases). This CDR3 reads CASSPLKVQGENTEAFF. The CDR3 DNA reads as TGTGCCAGCAGCCCCCTTAAAGTTCAGGGTGAGAACACTGAAGCTTTCTTT.